This TCR beta chain derives from a study of PD-1 and CTLA-4 blockade in melanoma. With 3 bases clipped from V and 7 bases from J, the junction kept 3 bases outside the gene matches. CDR3 length: 14 amino acids. The V gene's germline CDR1 is MNHNS and CDR2 SASEGT. The table came from immunoSEQ multiplex PCR; TCRdb's copy has only in-frame clones and leaves some out. The sample has 25,000 to 35,000 clones, approximately 91% seen once. The J gene is TRBJ1-2, the V gene TRBV6-1; 12 bases agree with TRBD1. The TCR was taken from a human donor with melanoma. The sequencing here drew on CD8+ T cells from peripheral blood, taken before anti-PD-1 treatment. CDR3 sequence reads: CASSEGQGAGGYTF. CDR3 in DNA: TGTGCCAGCAGTGAGGGACAGGGGGCTGGTGGCTACACCTTC.